This entry features one T cell receptor (beta chain) sequence. How the authors handled the data: Cell counts per sample came from amplifying reference gene primers. Sequenced by immunoSEQ multiplex PCR; TCRdb stores in-frame clones only, minus some. V, J and clone size derive from that table, while D and trimming were established from the DNA sequence. The table includes tens of thousands of clones, roughly nine tenths detected once. These data belong to a study of blood T cell repertoires in COVID-19. Study-wide context: T cells, B-cell-depleted T cells, or PBMCs provided the cDNA or gDNA that served as material.

Material: peripheral blood. The TCR sequence derives from a man at least 80 years old with acute or convalescent COVID-19.

CDR3 nucleotides: TGTGCCAGCAGCGGCAACAGGGGGGGCATTCAGTACTTC. Its translation: CASSGNRGGIQYF. This sequence joins TRBV11-2 and TRBJ2-4, with TRBD1 as a possible D gene (8 bases). Germline CDR1 SGHAT, CDR2 FQNNGV. This CDR3 spans 13 amino acids. V shed 5 bases and J shed 9 bases, with 14 bases lying between them.